A single sample gave rise to the 17 T cell receptor beta chains below, sequenced in a study of blood T cell repertoires in COVID-19. Here immunoSEQ multiplex PCR was the method, and the copy in TCRdb shows in-frame clones only, minus some. The sample shows around 97,000 clones, approximately 88% of them seen only once. Sequenced: peripheral blood. The receptors stem from a woman in her sixties or seventies with acute or convalescent COVID-19.

V and J are TRBV3-1 (or the pseudogene TRBV3-2) and TRBJ2-3; the match to TRBD2 covers 8 bases. This CDR3 has 16 amino acids. Germline V gene lookup returns CDR1 LGHDT and CDR2 YNNKEL (reference sequence). Trimming at V came to 1 base and at J to 1 base, leaving 4 bases not matched to a gene. The CDR3 DNA reads as TGTGCCAGCAGCCAAGCAGGAGCGGGGGGCACAGATACGCAGTATTTT. Translation gives CASSQAGAGGTDTQYF.

This rearrangement joins TRBV6-2 or TRBV6-3 to TRBJ2-5; 14 nucleotides align to TRBD2. This CDR3 comprises 18 residues. Per germline, CDR1 MNHEY and CDR2 SVGEGT. J gave up 3 bases and V 1 base, and 7 bases lay outside the gene matches. The CDR3: CASSYLRLAGGDKETQYF. The DNA for the CDR3 is TGTGCCAGCAGTTACTTGCGACTAGCGGGAGGGGATAAAGAGACCCAGTACTTC.

V is TRBV5-4 and J is TRBJ1-5; TRBD1 might be the D (5 bases). V was pared by 0 bases and J by 5 bases, with 9 bases between. CDR3 size: 14 residues. Germline loops: CDR1 SGHNT, CDR2 YYREEE (reference sequence). The DNA for the CDR3 is TGTGCCAGCAGCTTGGGGACAACTGATCAGCCCCAGCATTTT. Its translation: CASSLGTTDQPQHF.

The rearrangement links TRBV7-2 to TRBJ2-7; 12 bases are a match to TRBD1. Germline V gene lookup returns CDR1 SGHTA and CDR2 FQGNSA. The CDR3 is 14 amino acids. The trim removed 4 bases at V and 4 bases at J, leaving 2 bases unmatched. CDR3 region: CASSSGQGAYEQYF. For the CDR3, the DNA is TGTGCCAGCAGCTCGGGACAGGGGGCTTACGAGCAGTACTTC.

The chain couples TRBV6-5 to TRBJ2-3, with D uncertain. Between the trimmed V and J ends, which lost 0 bases and 0 bases, there was a span of 10 bases. The CDR3 covers 16 residues. Germline V gene lookup returns CDR1 MNHEY and CDR2 SVGAGI. CDR3 nucleotides: TGTGCCAGCAGTTACTCCCAAATCGGGAGCACAGATACGCAGTATTTT. It codes for CASSYSQIGSTDTQYF.

The genes are TRBV9 and TRBJ2-1; 11 bases line up with TRBD2. CDR1 is SGDLS and CDR2 is YYNGEE in the germline V gene. V gave up 2 bases and J gave up 7 bases; unmatched junction bases: 8. This CDR3 region has 16 residues. The CDR3 nucleotides read TGTGCCAGCAGCGTTAGACTAGCGGGAACAGAGAATGAGCAGTTCTTC. This sequence encodes CASSVRLAGTENEQFF.

The genes are TRBV10-2 and TRBJ2-7; D is perhaps TRBD2 (6 bases). Between the trimmed V and J ends, which lost 6 bases and 0 bases, there was a span of 12 bases. This CDR3 is 14 amino acids long. CDR1 is WSHSY, CDR2 SAAADI, per germline. CDR3 loop: CASRVPSDSYEQYF. CDR3 in DNA: TGCGCCAGCAGAGTCCCTAGCGACTCCTACGAGCAGTACTTC.

This chain connects TRBV19 to TRBJ1-1; D uncertain. This CDR3 contains 14 residues. Germline CDR1 and CDR2: LNHDA and SQIVND (reference sequence). The V end lost 3 bases, the J end lost 3 bases, and 11 bases lay between the germline ends. In nucleotides, the CDR3 is TGTGCCAGTAGTATCGACGGAGGTCACACTGAAGCTTTCTTT. Its translation: CASSIDGGHTEAFF.

This chain connects TRBV18 to TRBJ1-1; D is unresolved. Looked up from germline, CDR1 is KGHSH and CDR2 is LQKENI. The germline V and J ends were trimmed by 4 bases and 4 bases, with 19 bases remaining between them. The CDR3 runs to 16 residues. CDR3 nucleotide sequence: TGTGCCAGCTCACGAAACGGGCGGGATGCGGGCACTGAAGCTTTCTTT. Translation gives CASSRNGRDAGTEAFF.

This clone was seen only a few times. CDR3 residues: CASSEAGAREPEAFF. Here the CDR3 DNA reads TGTGCCAGCAGTGAAGCCGGCGCCAGGGAACCTGAAGCTTTCTTT. The chain is built from TRBV25-1 and TRBJ1-1, with D possibly matching TRBD1 (5 bases). Germline CDR1 MGHDK, CDR2 SYGVNS. The CDR3 consists of 15 residues. V dropped 2 bases and J dropped 6 bases, with 16 bases sitting between them. Variable domain in full (rest from reference TRBV25-1 and TRBJ1-1): EADIYQTPRYLVIGTGKKITLECSQTMGHDKMYWYQQDPGMELHLIHYSYGVNSTEKGDLSSESTVSRIRTEHFPLTLESARPSHTSQYLCASSEAGAREPEAFFGQGTRLTVV.

The DNA of the CDR3 is TGTGCCAGCAGCTCGCTAGCGGGAGGCCCTACAAGCTCTGGGGCCAACGTCCTGACTTTC. Encoded protein: CASSSLAGGPTSSGANVLTF. The chain recombines TRBV7-3 with TRBJ2-6; TRBD2 matches 11 bases. The CDR3 is 20 residues long. Per germline, CDR1 SGHTA and CDR2 FQGTGA. The ends lost 4 bases at V and 0 bases at J; junction bases unmatched: 11.

The gene calls are TRBV19 and TRBJ2-2, with TRBD2 matching 8 bases. The CDR3 has 16 amino acids. V was clipped by 5 bases and J by 0 bases; unmatched bases: 5. Germline CDR1 is LNHDA and CDR2 is SQIVND (reference sequence). The CDR3 DNA follows: TGTGCCAGTAGTGTCGTAGCGGGGACGAACACCGGGGAGCTGTTTTTT. It yields the protein CASSVVAGTNTGELFF. Supplemented by reference TRBV19 and TRBJ2-2, the full variable domain reads DGGITQSPKYLFRKEGQNVTLSCEQNLNHDAMYWYRQDPGQGLRLIYYSQIVNDFQKGDIAEGYSVSREKKESFPLTVTSAQKNPTAFYLCASSVVAGTNTGELFFGEGSRLTVL.

V is TRBV19 and J is TRBJ1-1; D unclear. Trimming removed 5 bases from V and 4 bases from J, with 14 bases in between. CDR3 length equals 14 residues. The germline gives CDR1 LNHDA, CDR2 SQIVND (reference sequence). The CDR3 here is CASSFDRVSTEAFF. In DNA, the CDR3 is TGTGCCAGTAGTTTTGATCGGGTTTCCACTGAAGCTTTCTTT. Together with reference TRBV19 and TRBJ1-1, the CDR3 gives the full variable domain: DGGITQSPKYLFRKEGQNVTLSCEQNLNHDAMYWYRQDPGQGLRLIYYSQIVNDFQKGDIAEGYSVSREKKESFPLTVTSAQKNPTAFYLCASSFDRVSTEAFFGQGTRLTVV.

This clone appeared once. Written as DNA, the CDR3 is TGTGCCAGTAGTGAGGGACAGGGGTCATCTAACTATGGCTACACCTTC. It is translated as CASSEGQGSSNYGYTF. V and J are TRBV19 and TRBJ1-2; TRBD1 agrees at 10 bases. The V and J ends lost 5 bases and 0 bases, in that order; junction bases with no gene match: 6. There are 16 residues in the CDR3. Germline V lookup: CDR1 LNHDA, CDR2 SQIVND (reference sequence).

The V and J genes are TRBV28 and TRBJ2-7, with 7 bases identical to TRBD1. Trimming removed 7 bases from V and 3 bases from J; junction bases left unmatched: 6. This CDR3 is 13 amino acids long. Germline CDR1 reads MDHEN; CDR2 reads SYDVKM. CDR3 loop: CASTGDSNYEQYF. The CDR3 coding sequence is TGTGCCAGCACCGGGGACAGTAACTACGAGCAGTACTTC. The full variable domain, its missing parts supplied by reference TRBV28 and TRBJ2-7, is DVKVTQSSRYLVKRTGEKVFLECVQDMDHENMFWYRQDPGLGLRLIYFSYDVKMKEKGDIPEGYSVSREKKERFSLILESASTNQTSMYLCASTGDSNYEQYFGPGTRLTVT.

This clone was found once. The chain carries TRBV24-1 and TRBJ2-1, with 10 bases that match TRBD2. V lost 9 bases, J lost 7 bases, and 11 bases stayed unmatched. The CDR3 contains 15 residues. Germline CDR1 reads KGHDR; CDR2 reads SFDVKD. The CDR3 reads CATGLSGRAGNEQFF. The CDR3 DNA is TGTGCCACCGGCCTAAGCGGGAGGGCCGGGAATGAGCAGTTCTTC.

The chain links TRBV11-2 to TRBJ2-3; perhaps TRBD2 as D (5 bases). Trimming shortened V by 3 bases and J by 3 bases, and 10 bases separated the two germline ends. Germline-derived CDR1 and CDR2 are SGHAT and FQNNGV. The CDR3 consists of 14 residues. The CDR3 bases are TGTGCCAGCAGCTTTCGGGGTGGGACAGATACGCAGTATTTT. Its protein product is CASSFRGGTDTQYF.